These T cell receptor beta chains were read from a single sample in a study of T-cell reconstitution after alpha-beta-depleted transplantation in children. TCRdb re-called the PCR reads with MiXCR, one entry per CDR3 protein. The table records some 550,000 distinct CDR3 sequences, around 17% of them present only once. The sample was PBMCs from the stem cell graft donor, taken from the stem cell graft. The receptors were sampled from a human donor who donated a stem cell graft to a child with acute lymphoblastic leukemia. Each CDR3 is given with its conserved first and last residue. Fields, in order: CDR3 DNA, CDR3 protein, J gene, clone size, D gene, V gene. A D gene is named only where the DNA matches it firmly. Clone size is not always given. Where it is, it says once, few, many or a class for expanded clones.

CDR3nt: TGTGCCAGCTACTATGAAGGGGCCACTGAAGCTTTCTTT
CDR3aa: CASYYEGATEAFF
j_gene: TRBJ1-1
abundance: few
d_gene: .
v_gene: TRBV18

CDR3nt: TGTGCCAGCAGTTTAGAGGAGAGCGATGGGGATACGCAGTATTTT
CDR3aa: CASSLEESDGDTQYF
j_gene: TRBJ2-3
abundance: few
d_gene: .
v_gene: TRBV12-3/TRBV12-4

CDR3nt: TGCAGTGCTAGAGATCGGCCTAGCGGGAAGTACGAGCAGTACTTC
CDR3aa: CSARDRPSGKYEQYF
j_gene: TRBJ2-7
abundance: .
d_gene: TRBD2
v_gene: TRBV20-1

CDR3nt: TGCAGTGCCCCGTGGGGCAGGGGGCTAACAGATACGCAGTATTTT
CDR3aa: CSAPWGRGLTDTQYF
j_gene: TRBJ2-3
abundance: few
d_gene: TRBD1
v_gene: TRBV20-1

CDR3nt: TGTGCCACCAGCATTGGGACAGGGGGCGGGTATGGCTACACCTTC
CDR3aa: CATSIGTGGGYGYTF
j_gene: TRBJ1-2
abundance: few
d_gene: TRBD1
v_gene: TRBV15

CDR3nt: TGTGCCAGCAGTTTCGGGGGGGACACTGAAGCTTTCTTT
CDR3aa: CASSFGGDTEAFF
j_gene: TRBJ1-1
abundance: many
d_gene: .
v_gene: TRBV27

CDR3nt: TGCGCCAGCATCCTATTAGGGCTACCCGATGAGCAGTTCTTC
CDR3aa: CASILLGLPDEQFF
j_gene: TRBJ2-1
abundance: .
d_gene: .
v_gene: TRBV5-1

CDR3nt: TGCAGCGTTGTCCGCCAGGCGCGGAGCACAGATACGCAGTATTTT
CDR3aa: CSVVRQARSTDTQYF
j_gene: TRBJ2-3
abundance: once
d_gene: .
v_gene: TRBV29-1

CDR3nt: TGTGCCAGCAGCTTAATCGGGGGCGGCGAGCAGTACTTC
CDR3aa: CASSLIGGGEQYF
j_gene: TRBJ2-7
abundance: few
d_gene: .
v_gene: TRBV7-9

CDR3nt: TGTGCCAGCAGCTTGTTACGGGCCTACGAGCAGTACTTC
CDR3aa: CASSLLRAYEQYF
j_gene: TRBJ2-7
abundance: .
d_gene: .
v_gene: TRBV5-5

CDR3nt: TGTGCCAGCAGCATAACGCGGGGGGCTAGAGACGAGCAGTACTTC
CDR3aa: CASSITRGARDEQYF
j_gene: TRBJ2-7
abundance: once
d_gene: TRBD2
v_gene: TRBV3-1

CDR3nt: TGTGCCAGCAGCCAAGTGGGGAGCGCTGAAGCTTTCTTT
CDR3aa: CASSQVGSAEAFF
j_gene: TRBJ1-1
abundance: .
d_gene: .
v_gene: TRBV14

CDR3nt: TGTGCCAGCAGTTCCGAGACAGGGTTACCGTATGGCTACACCTTC
CDR3aa: CASSSETGLPYGYTF
j_gene: TRBJ1-2
abundance: few
d_gene: TRBD1
v_gene: TRBV6-5

CDR3nt: TGTGCCAGCAGAGCCCGGACAGGGCGGCGGGACACTGAAGCTTTCTTT
CDR3aa: CASRARTGRRDTEAFF
j_gene: TRBJ1-1
abundance: few
d_gene: TRBD1
v_gene: TRBV12-3/TRBV12-4

CDR3nt: TGTGCCAGCTCACCATGGAGACAGAACTTAAATCAGCCCCAGCATTTT
CDR3aa: CASSPWRQNLNQPQHF
j_gene: TRBJ1-5
abundance: .
d_gene: .
v_gene: TRBV18

CDR3nt: TGTGCCTGGAGTGGCGACAGGGAGGTCCCTGAAGCTTTCTTT
CDR3aa: CAWSGDREVPEAFF
j_gene: TRBJ1-1
abundance: .
d_gene: TRBD1
v_gene: TRBV30

CDR3nt: TGTGCCAGCAGCTCCGATAGGGGGGCGAACACTGAAGCTTTCTTT
CDR3aa: CASSSDRGANTEAFF
j_gene: TRBJ1-1
abundance: few
d_gene: .
v_gene: TRBV7-2

CDR3nt: TGTGCCAGCAGCTTAGAGTGGGGACAGGGTGTAAACGAGCAGTACTTC
CDR3aa: CASSLEWGQGVNEQYF
j_gene: TRBJ2-7
abundance: .
d_gene: TRBD1
v_gene: TRBV7-9

CDR3nt: TGCAGTGCTAGCGGTCGCCGGACTAGCGGGAGGGTCCCCCCCAATGAGCAGTTCTTC
CDR3aa: CSASGRRTSGRVPPNEQFF
j_gene: TRBJ2-1
abundance: .
d_gene: TRBD2
v_gene: TRBV20-1

CDR3nt: TGTGCCAGCAGCTCTACACCCCAGGGGAACACCGGGGAGCTGTTTTTT
CDR3aa: CASSSTPQGNTGELFF
j_gene: TRBJ2-2
abundance: .
d_gene: .
v_gene: TRBV13

CDR3nt: TGCGCCAGCAGTCGTACCCCGGGACAGGGGGCTGATAGCAATCAGCCCCAGCATTTT
CDR3aa: CASSRTPGQGADSNQPQHF
j_gene: TRBJ1-5
abundance: few
d_gene: TRBD1
v_gene: TRBV5-1

CDR3nt: TGTGCCAGCAGTTCCCCACGGGGGAGGGTTGGAAATGAGCAGTTCTTC
CDR3aa: CASSSPRGRVGNEQFF
j_gene: TRBJ2-1
abundance: few
d_gene: TRBD2
v_gene: TRBV27

CDR3nt: TGTGCCAGCAGCGTAAAGCAAGAGACCCAGTACTTC
CDR3aa: CASSVKQETQYF
j_gene: TRBJ2-5
abundance: .
d_gene: .
v_gene: TRBV25-1

CDR3nt: TGTGCCAGCAGCCCTCGCGGAGGGCCTTCCGGGGAGCTGTTTTTT
CDR3aa: CASSPRGGPSGELFF
j_gene: TRBJ2-2
abundance: many
d_gene: .
v_gene: TRBV5-6

CDR3nt: TGCAGCGTTGAAGGGGTGCAGGAGGTATCGGAAAACACCATATATTTT
CDR3aa: CSVEGVQEVSENTIYF
j_gene: TRBJ1-3
abundance: .
d_gene: .
v_gene: TRBV29-1

CDR3nt: TGCGCCAGCAGCCGGCAACTAGAGCGGGTCGGCGGCGGGGAGCTGTTTTTT
CDR3aa: CASSRQLERVGGGELFF
j_gene: TRBJ2-2
abundance: few
d_gene: .
v_gene: TRBV4-1

CDR3nt: TGTGCCAGCAGCCCGGGAGGGCGGCTCACAGATACGCAGTATTTT
CDR3aa: CASSPGGRLTDTQYF
j_gene: TRBJ2-3
abundance: .
d_gene: TRBD2
v_gene: TRBV7-3

CDR3nt: TGTGCCAGCAGCCCTATAGGGACAGGGATCTACGAGCAGTACTTC
CDR3aa: CASSPIGTGIYEQYF
j_gene: TRBJ2-7
abundance: few
d_gene: TRBD1
v_gene: TRBV9

CDR3nt: TGTGCCAGCAGTGAATATGGGGCGGGTACTAATGAAAAACTGTTTTTT
CDR3aa: CASSEYGAGTNEKLFF
j_gene: TRBJ1-4
abundance: .
d_gene: .
v_gene: TRBV25-1

CDR3nt: TGCGCCAGCAGCTTGACAGAACCGCAAGAGACCCAGTACTTC
CDR3aa: CASSLTEPQETQYF
j_gene: TRBJ2-5
abundance: .
d_gene: .
v_gene: TRBV5-1

CDR3nt: TGTGCCAGCAGCTCCGGACTCACTGAAGCTTTCTTT
CDR3aa: CASSSGLTEAFF
j_gene: TRBJ1-1
abundance: .
d_gene: .
v_gene: TRBV27